This is a list of T cell receptor beta chains from one sample in a study of T cells in tuberculosis. TCRdb's table, derived via immunoSEQ multiplex PCR, lists solely in-frame clones and lacks some. The sample holds approximately 34,000 clones, 91% seen once. Sequencing was performed on PBMCs, taken at tuberculosis diagnosis. Receptors originate from an adult with tuberculosis. Each CDR3 is given with its conserved first and last residue. The D gene is left open where the match is weak. Clone size is given for some rows only: seen once, a few or many times, or a class if the clone is expanded.

TRBJ1-2,TRBV18,-,14,once,CASSPSTGVNGYTF,TGTGCCAGCTCACCCTCTACGGGAGTCAATGGCTACACCTTC
TRBJ2-1,TRBV14,-,14,-,CASSLFDRLNEQFF,TGTGCCAGCAGCCTGTTCGACAGACTTAATGAGCAGTTCTTC
TRBJ1-2,TRBV4-2,-,15,-,CASSQERSWSYGYTF,TGTGCCAGCAGCCAAGAGAGGTCTTGGAGCTATGGCTACACCTTC
TRBJ2-1,TRBV6-5,TRBD1,14,-,CASSYIDRANEQFF,TGTGCCAGCAGTTACATCGACAGGGCCAATGAGCAGTTCTTC
TRBJ2-1,TRBV11-3,TRBD2,17,-,CASSSYSLAGGHNEQFF,TGTGCCAGCAGCTCCTACTCCTTAGCGGGGGGACACAATGAGCAGTTCTTC
TRBJ2-3,TRBV15,TRBD1,14,-,CATSRDRITDTQYF,TGTGCCACCAGCAGGGACAGGATCACAGATACGCAGTATTTT
TRBJ2-1,TRBV10-1,TRBD2,13,-,CASSGSGGGEQFF,TGCGCCAGCAGTGGATCTGGGGGGGGTGAGCAGTTCTTC
TRBJ1-2,TRBV19,TRBD1,14,-,CASSRTGDFDGYTF,TGTGCCAGTTCCAGGACAGGTGATTTCGATGGCTACACCTTC
TRBJ2-5,TRBV28,-,13,once,CASRPGTLETQYF,TGTGCCAGCAGGCCGGGGACTCTAGAGACCCAGTACTTC
TRBJ2-3,TRBV7-2,TRBD1,16,-,CASSLTGTGNSDTQYF,TGTGCCAGCAGCTTAACCGGGACAGGGAATTCAGATACGCAGTATTTT
TRBJ1-5,TRBV28,-,15,once,CASSLRPQQGQPQHF,TGTGCCAGCAGTTTACGACCCCAGCAGGGTCAGCCCCAGCATTTT
TRBJ1-2,TRBV6-5,TRBD1,13,-,CASSPDRDYGYTF,TGTGCCAGCAGCCCGGACAGGGACTATGGCTACACCTTC
TRBJ1-2,TRBV21-1,-,15,-,CASSRQDPTLYGYTF,TGTGCCAGCAGCAGACAGGACCCAACGCTCTATGGCTACACCTTC